Below, one T cell receptor beta chain is given with its context. Its antigen is not identified. PCR employed 60 Vbeta and 13 Jbeta primers. In the original workflow: It was a later analysis that counted tens of millions of unique TCR beta chains, of which some 9.9 million were shared. Assay: immunoSEQ multiplex PCR; the TCRdb copy retains only in-frame clones and omits some. Clone size and V and J calls were adopted from that table, with D and trimming inferred from the DNA. This sample carries a few hundred thousand clones, roughly 80% of them seen once, and the ten largest clones take approximately 0.22%. CDR1 and CDR2 (germline): SGHNT, YYREEE (reference sequence). Germline trimming cut 5 bases from V and 5 bases from J; bases unmatched to any gene: 8. This CDR3 is 14 amino acids long. The data are from a study of cytomegalovirus exposure and HLA in healthy donors. Study-wide findings and caveats: In the analysis, some V segments, TRBV6-2 and TRBV6-3 included, were excluded as indistinguishable. In presence/absence analyses, roughly uniform sequencing depth across donors was assumed.

This sequence was found in a girl aged 2 to 9 in good health and CMV-seronegative. This chain joins TRBV5-4 and TRBJ2-3, with 7 bases matching TRBD2. The sample taken for sequencing was PBMCs. The CDR3 loop is CASRPWGGEDTQYF. As DNA, the CDR3 is TGTGCCAGCAGACCCTGGGGGGGGGAAGATACGCAGTATTTT.